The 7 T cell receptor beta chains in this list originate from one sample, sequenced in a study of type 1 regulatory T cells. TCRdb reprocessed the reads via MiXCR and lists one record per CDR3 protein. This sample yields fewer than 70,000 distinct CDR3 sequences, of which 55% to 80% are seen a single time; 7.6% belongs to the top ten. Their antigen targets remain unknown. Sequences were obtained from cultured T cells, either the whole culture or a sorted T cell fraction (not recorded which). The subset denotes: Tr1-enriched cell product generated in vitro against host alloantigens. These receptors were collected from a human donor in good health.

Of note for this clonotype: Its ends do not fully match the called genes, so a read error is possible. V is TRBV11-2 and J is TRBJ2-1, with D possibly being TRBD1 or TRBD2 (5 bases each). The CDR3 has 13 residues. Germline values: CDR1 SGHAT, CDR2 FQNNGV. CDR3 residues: CASSLLSSSGPSF. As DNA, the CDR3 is TGTGCCAGCAGCTTACTATCGTCGTCGGGGCCCTCCTTC.

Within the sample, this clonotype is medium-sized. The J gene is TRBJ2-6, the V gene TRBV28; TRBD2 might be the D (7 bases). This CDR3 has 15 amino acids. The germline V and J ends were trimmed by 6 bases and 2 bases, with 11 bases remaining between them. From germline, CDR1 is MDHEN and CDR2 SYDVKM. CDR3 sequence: CASRGGGTGANVLTF. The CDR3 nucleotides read TGTGCCAGCAGGGGAGGGGGTACTGGGGCCAACGTCCTGACTTTC.

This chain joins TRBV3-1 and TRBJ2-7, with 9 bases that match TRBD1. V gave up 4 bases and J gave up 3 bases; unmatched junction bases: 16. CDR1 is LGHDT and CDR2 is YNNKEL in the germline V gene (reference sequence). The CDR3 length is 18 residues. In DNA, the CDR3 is TGTGCCAGCAGCCCGTCCCGGGACAGGGTTTGGAAAAGCTACGAGCAGTACTTC. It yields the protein CASSPSRDRVWKSYEQYF.

Written as DNA, the CDR3 is TGCAGTGCTAGAGATCTTGGCGAGCAGTACTTC. It is translated as CSARDLGEQYF. The chain combines TRBV20-1 with TRBJ2-7; no firm D call. The V end was cut by 0 bases, the J end by 6 bases, with 6 bases between. The CDR3 covers 11 residues. CDR1 and CDR2 (germline): DFQATT, SNEGSKA (reference sequence).

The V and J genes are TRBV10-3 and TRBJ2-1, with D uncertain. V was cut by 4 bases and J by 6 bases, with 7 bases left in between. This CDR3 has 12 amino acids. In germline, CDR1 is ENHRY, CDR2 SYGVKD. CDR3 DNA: TGTGCCATCAGTGTAGTTTCCAATGAGCAGTTCTTC. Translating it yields CAISVVSNEQFF.

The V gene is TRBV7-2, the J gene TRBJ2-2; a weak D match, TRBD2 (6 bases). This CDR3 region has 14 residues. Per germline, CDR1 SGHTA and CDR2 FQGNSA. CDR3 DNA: TGTGTCGACATCGGGGACTCGAACACCGGGGAGCTGTTTTTT. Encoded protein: CVDIGDSNTGELFF.

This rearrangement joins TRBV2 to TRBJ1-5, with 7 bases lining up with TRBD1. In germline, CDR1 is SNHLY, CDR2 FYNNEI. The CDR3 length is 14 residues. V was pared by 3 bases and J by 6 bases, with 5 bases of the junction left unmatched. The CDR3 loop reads CASSDGTVGQPQHF. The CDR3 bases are TGTGCCAGCAGTGATGGGACAGTCGGTCAGCCCCAGCATTTT.